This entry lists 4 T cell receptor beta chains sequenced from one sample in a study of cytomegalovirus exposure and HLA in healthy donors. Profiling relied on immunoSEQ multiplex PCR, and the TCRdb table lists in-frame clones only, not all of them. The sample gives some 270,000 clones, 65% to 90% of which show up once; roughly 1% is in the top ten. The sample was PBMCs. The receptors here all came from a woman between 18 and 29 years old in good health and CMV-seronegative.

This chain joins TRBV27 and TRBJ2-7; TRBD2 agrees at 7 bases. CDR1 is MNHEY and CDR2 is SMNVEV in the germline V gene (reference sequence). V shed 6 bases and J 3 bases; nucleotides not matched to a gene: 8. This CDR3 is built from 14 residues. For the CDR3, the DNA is TGTGCCAGCAGCCAGGGAGGGGACTACTACGAGCAGTACTTC. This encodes CASSQGGDYYEQYF.

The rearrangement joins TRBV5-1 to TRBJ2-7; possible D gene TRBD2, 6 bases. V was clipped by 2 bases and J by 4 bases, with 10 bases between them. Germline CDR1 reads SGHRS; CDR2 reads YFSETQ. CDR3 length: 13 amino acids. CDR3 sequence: CASSFGGRYEQYF. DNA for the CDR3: TGCGCCAGCAGCTTCGGGGGTCGGTACGAGCAGTACTTC.

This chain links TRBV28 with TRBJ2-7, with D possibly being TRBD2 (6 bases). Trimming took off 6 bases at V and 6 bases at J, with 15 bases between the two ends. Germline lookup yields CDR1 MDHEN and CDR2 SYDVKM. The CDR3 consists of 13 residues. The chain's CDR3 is CASSIRGGSEQYF. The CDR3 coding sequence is TGTGCCAGCAGCATCCGTGGGGGGAGCGAGCAGTACTTC.

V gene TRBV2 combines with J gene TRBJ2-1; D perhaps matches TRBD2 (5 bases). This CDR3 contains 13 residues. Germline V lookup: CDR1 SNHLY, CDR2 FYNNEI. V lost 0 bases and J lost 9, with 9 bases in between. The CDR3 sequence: CASSEANAGEQFF. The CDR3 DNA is TGTGCCAGCAGTGAAGCAAATGCGGGTGAGCAGTTCTTC.